This T cell receptor (beta chain) was identified during a study of blood T cells in healthy people across ages (dated by TCRdb to 2015 to 2017). For context, the study as a whole: In model experiments, template switching captured roughly one uniquely barcoded TCR beta cDNA molecule for every two T cells. Using deep sequencing normalized with unique cDNA molecular identifiers, the study measured how TCR beta repertoire diversity changes with age. The donors were divided into four age groups: young (average around 16 years), middle-aged (approximately 39), aged (approximately 59) and long-lived (82). To avoid experimental bias, donors of different ages were randomly spread across the sequencing lanes. Using the same blood draw, the study looked at two additional independent replicas of 1 million unique cDNA reads for two donors, one aged 18 to 30 and the other aged 80 or older. The full study reports these points: The percentage of naive T cells measured by flow cytometry correlated strongly with observed TCR beta diversity. Total diversity estimates from one million sequenced T cells were considered lower bounds and underestimates. Donor CMV infection status was unknown, potentially confounding age-related changes in expanded clonotypes. As age increased, observed TCR beta diversity per million T cells dropped in a roughly linear way, and a significant reduction was already evident by age approximately 40. Conclusive comparison of naive and antigen-experienced compartments was prevented by the profiling of bulk unsorted PBMCs. Compared with the aged group, the long-lived group had more naive CD4+ T cells, fewer expanded clones and increased TCR diversity, suggesting age selection.

The roughly 39 donors, aged roughly 6 to 95 years, were systemically healthy Caucasian individuals from Russia. Each donor gave 9 to 10 milliliters of peripheral blood, collected into EDTA-treated Vacutainer tubes. PBMCs were isolated by Ficoll-Paque density-gradient centrifugation, with at least 7 million obtained per sample. Total RNA, at least 5 micrograms per sample, was extracted from PBMCs with Trizol reagent. The percentages of naive CD45RAhigh/CD27high T cells were determined by flow cytometry on a PBMC aliquot from every donor. The V end loses 3 bases and the J end loses 0 bases, and a stretch of 11 bases separates them. The CDR3, cysteine through phenylalanine, is 15 amino acids long. This entry keeps only the CDR3 DNA: 45 bases, framed from base 1. This clonotype was seen more than once but under ten times. Its antigen specificity is not known. Base-call qualities are not available, and no considerably larger clone is one nucleotide away.

The library was produced with 5' RACE. The instrument given in TCRdb is Illumina HiSeq 2500. A second PCR of roughly 6 to 12 cycles was run with a J-beta primer mix and a sample-barcoded 5' primer. A template-switch 5' adaptor carrying 12 random nucleotides introduced a unique molecular identifier onto each TCR beta cDNA molecule. Each sample yielded at least 2.5 million CDR3-containing paired-end reads. First-strand cDNA synthesis was performed from all RNA using the Mint cDNA synthesis kit, with priming by a TRBC-specific oligonucleotide. Following uracil-DNA glycosylase treatment, a first 18-cycle PCR with universal primers M1SS and BC2_uni_R was performed on all cDNA. The study's own analysis went as follows. For normalization, 1 million high-quality reads, each with a distinct molecular identifier, were randomly selected from each sample. Instead of being binned into consensus sequences, reads that shared molecular identifiers were thrown out. MiTCR, run with a Q25 quality threshold and the strictest error-elimination algorithm, handled CDR3 identification, clonotype clustering and error correction. A nonparametric unseen species model with Euler transformation was used to estimate a lower bound on total TCR beta diversity. The public sequencing data were trimmed at Q25 with fastp and processed into clonotypes with MiXCR by TCRdb, which kept only in-frame beta chains. Rows are combined by CDR3 protein, so each entry shows the most common genes and DNA. None of the V and J calls come from the authors' own analysis; TCRdb made them. The sample table contains about 1.5 million distinct CDR3 sequences; only one count was recorded for about 45% of them. The biggest ten clones account for about 4% of the sample.

Sequenced sample: blood. The chain couples TRBV12-3 or TRBV12-4 to TRBJ1-2, with the identity of the D gene unclear. This TCR was recovered from a woman aged 18 to 35 in good health. Read as DNA, the sequence is TGTGCCAGCAGTTTCGGCAGGTTAGCTAACTATGGCTACACCTTC. This yields the protein CASSFGRLANYGYTF.